These T cell receptor beta chains were read from a single sample in a study of T-cell memory formation after mild COVID-19. A single record per CDR3 protein comes from TCRdb applying MiXCR to the 5' RACE reads. The sample yields 350,000 or so distinct CDR3 sequences, 10% to 15% seen once. Material for sequencing was PBMCs or a T cell subset sorted from them (not recorded which). The source is a man younger than 30 who had mild COVID-19 (a few samples of this study predate the infection). Cell type and time point are not known. Both conserved end residues are part of each CDR3. Each record gives: D gene, V gene, clone size, J gene, CDR3 DNA, CDR3 protein. D genes are given only for firm matches. Clone size is not always given. Where it is, it says once, few, many or a class for expanded clones.

d_call: TRBD2
v_call: TRBV29-1
clone_size: few
j_call: TRBJ2-5
cdr3_nt: TGCAGCGTTGAAGGTCTAGCGGGGCAAGAGACCCAGTACTTC
cdr3_aa: CSVEGLAGQETQYF

d_call: NA
v_call: TRBV7-6
clone_size: many
j_call: TRBJ2-1
cdr3_nt: TGTGCCAGCAGCTTATGGGGGGACTCCTACAATGAGCAGTTCTTC
cdr3_aa: CASSLWGDSYNEQFF

d_call: NA
v_call: TRBV28
clone_size: NA
j_call: TRBJ2-6
cdr3_nt: TGTGCCAGCAGTCTACAGGGAACTGGGGCCAACGTCCTGACTTTC
cdr3_aa: CASSLQGTGANVLTF

d_call: NA
v_call: TRBV10-2
clone_size: NA
j_call: TRBJ2-3
cdr3_nt: TGCGCCAGCAGCGCCCTAGGGCTTAACACAGATACGCAGTATTTT
cdr3_aa: CASSALGLNTDTQYF

d_call: TRBD1
v_call: TRBV5-1
clone_size: many
j_call: TRBJ1-2
cdr3_nt: TGCGCCAGCAGCTTACGGGGGACAGCTAACTATGGCTACACCTTC
cdr3_aa: CASSLRGTANYGYTF

d_call: TRBD1
v_call: TRBV6-6
clone_size: NA
j_call: TRBJ2-5
cdr3_nt: TGTGCCAGCAGTCATAGACAGGGGGCGGTAGTAGAGACCCAGTACTTC
cdr3_aa: CASSHRQGAVVETQYF

d_call: NA
v_call: TRBV5-1
clone_size: NA
j_call: TRBJ1-1
cdr3_nt: TGCGCCAGCAGCCCGGGGTCCCATGAATGGACTGAAGCTTTCTTT
cdr3_aa: CASSPGSHEWTEAFF

d_call: NA
v_call: TRBV6-5
clone_size: few
j_call: TRBJ2-5
cdr3_nt: TGTGCCAGCAGTTACTCGGGTTTGATAGGGCAAGAGACCCAGTACTTC
cdr3_aa: CASSYSGLIGQETQYF

d_call: NA
v_call: TRBV12-3/TRBV12-4
clone_size: few
j_call: TRBJ2-2
cdr3_nt: TGTGCCAGCAGCGACGGACCCGGGGAGCTGTTTTTT
cdr3_aa: CASSDGPGELFF

d_call: TRBD2
v_call: TRBV12-5
clone_size: few
j_call: TRBJ2-6
cdr3_nt: TGTGCTAGTGCCCCGACTAGCGGGACCCTCTCTGGGGCCAACGTCCTGACTTTC
cdr3_aa: CASAPTSGTLSGANVLTF

d_call: NA
v_call: TRBV30
clone_size: NA
j_call: TRBJ1-2
cdr3_nt: TGTGCCTGGAGTGTCCCCCCTGGCAGGGATTATGGCTACACCTTC
cdr3_aa: CAWSVPPGRDYGYTF

d_call: TRBD2
v_call: TRBV7-2
clone_size: few
j_call: TRBJ2-1
cdr3_nt: TGTGCCAGCAGCTTAGAGGGACTAGCGGGGGACAATGAGCAGTTCTTC
cdr3_aa: CASSLEGLAGDNEQFF